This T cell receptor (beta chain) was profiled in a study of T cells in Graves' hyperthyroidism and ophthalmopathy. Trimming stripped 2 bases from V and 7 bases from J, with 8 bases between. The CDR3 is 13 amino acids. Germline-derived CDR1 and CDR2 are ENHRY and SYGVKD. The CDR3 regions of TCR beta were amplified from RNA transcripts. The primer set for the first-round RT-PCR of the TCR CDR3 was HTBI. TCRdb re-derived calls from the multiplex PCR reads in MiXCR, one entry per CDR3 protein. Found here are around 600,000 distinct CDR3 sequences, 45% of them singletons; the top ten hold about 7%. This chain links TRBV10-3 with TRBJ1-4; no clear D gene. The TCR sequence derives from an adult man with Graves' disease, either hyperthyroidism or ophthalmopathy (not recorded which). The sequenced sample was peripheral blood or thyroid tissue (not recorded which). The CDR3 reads CAISEAKGEKLFF. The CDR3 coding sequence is TGTGCCATCAGTGAGGCGAAGGGTGAAAAACTGTTTTTT.